This T cell receptor (beta chain) was obtained from a study of T cells in Graves' hyperthyroidism and ophthalmopathy. V was clipped by 1 base and J by 0 bases, with 13 bases between them. This CDR3 comprises 16 residues. CDR1 and CDR2 (germline): DFQATT, SNEGSKA (reference sequence). Researchers took RNA transcripts and amplified the TCR beta CDR3 regions from them. TCR CDR3 underwent first-round RT-PCR with the HTBI primer set. TCRdb independently ran MiXCR on the multiplex PCR reads; one entry per CDR3 protein. The data contain 650,000 to 700,000 distinct CDR3 sequences, roughly 17% of them singletons. This clonotype was found a few times.

The TCR originated in a man aged 50 or older with Graves' hyperthyroidism. The V and J genes are TRBV20-1 and TRBJ1-3; possible D gene TRBD1, 6 bases. The material sequenced was blood. CDR3 protein: CSARGGQFNSGNTIYF. CDR3 DNA sequence: TGCAGTGCTAGAGGAGGACAGTTCAACTCTGGAAACACCATATATTTT.